Below are 15 T cell receptor beta chains sequenced from a single sample in a study of siplizumab effects on memory and regulatory T cells. Some clones are missing from TCRdb's copy, which holds only in-frame ones; the method was immunoSEQ multiplex PCR. The sample lists around 100,000 clones, 80% to 95% occurring once. Sequencing input: non-Treg CD4+ T cells sorted from blood. The receptor set was obtained from a human donor in good health.

The CDR3 loop reads CASSQQLGDTQYF. The CDR3 DNA sequence: TGCGCCAGCAGCCAACAACTCGGAGATACGCAGTATTTT. The chain employs TRBV4-1 and TRBJ2-3; D ambiguous. Germline-derived CDR1 and CDR2 are MGHRA and YSYEKL. V dropped 2 bases and J dropped 5 bases, with 8 bases sitting between them. The CDR3 totals 13 residues.

The CDR3: CASSLTGYEQYF. The DNA of the CDR3 is TGTGCCAGCAGCTTGACTGGTTACGAGCAGTACTTC. The rearrangement uses TRBV5-6 and TRBJ2-7; no definite D call. Germline CDR1 is SGHDT and CDR2 is YYEEEE. V was trimmed by 1 base and J by 4 bases, leaving 6 bases between them. The CDR3 covers 12 residues.

The rearrangement joins TRBV5-1 to TRBJ2-1, with D possibly called TRBD1 or TRBD2 (5 bases each). Germline V CDR1 and CDR2: SGHRS, YFSETQ. CDR3 length equals 16 residues. Trimming took 0 bases from V and 6 from J, leaving 16 bases between them. CDR3 DNA sequence: TGCGCCAGCAGCTTGGCCGGGCAGGGACCCTTCAATGAGCAGTTCTTC. Amino acid sequence: CASSLAGQGPFNEQFF.

The chain is built from TRBV30 and TRBJ2-3; D call uncertain. The CDR3 extends over 13 amino acids. Between the trimmed V and J ends, which lost 2 bases and 0 bases, there was a span of 6 bases. Germline V gene data show CDR1 as GTSNPN and CDR2 as SVGIG (reference sequence). The CDR3 bases are TGTGCCTGGAGTTGGTCGAGCACAGATACGCAGTATTTT. This translates into CAWSWSSTDTQYF. The entire variable domain, with the rest obtained from reference TRBV30 and TRBJ2-3, is as follows: SQTIHQWPATLVQPVGSPLSLECTVEGTSNPNLYWYRQAAGRGLQLLFYSVGIGQISSEVPQNLSASRPQDRQFILSSKKLLLSDSGFYLCAWSWSSTDTQYFGPGTRLTVL.

The chain employs TRBV1 and TRBJ2-1. TRBV1 is termed a pseudogene. CDR3 length: 16 amino acids. The CDR3 is CTSSHLSEGLINEQFF. DNA for the CDR3: TGCACCAGCAGCCACCTTTCTGAGGGGCTAATCAATGAGCAGTTCTTC.

This sequence joins TRBV5-1 and TRBJ1-4; 10 nucleotides match TRBD1. CDR1 and CDR2 (germline): SGHRS, YFSETQ. CDR3 length: 16 residues. V trimming: 5 bases; J trimming: 8 bases; junction bases outside the gene matches: 12. This CDR3 reads CASRAGSGTGVEKLFF. The CDR3, as DNA: TGCGCCAGCAGAGCCGGCTCCGGGACAGGGGTCGAAAAACTGTTTTTT.

The chain is built from TRBV7-2 and TRBJ2-2; 10 positions match TRBD2. V dropped 5 bases and J dropped 8; count of bases not matched to a gene: 8. CDR3 length equals 15 residues. Germline CDR1 and CDR2: SGHTA and FQGNSA. In DNA, the CDR3 is TGTGCCAGCAGCCGCCGGCTAGCGGGGGTGGGGGAGCTGTTTTTT. This encodes CASSRRLAGVGELFF.

The J gene is TRBJ2-5, the V gene TRBV5-6, with D uncertain. CDR1 and CDR2 (germline): SGHDT, YYEEEE. Trimming removed 2 bases at V and 5 bases at J, with 7 bases between. CDR3 length equals 12 residues. CDR3 in amino acids: CASSFEVETQYF. For the CDR3, the DNA is TGTGCCAGCAGCTTTGAGGTGGAGACCCAGTACTTC.

The genes are TRBV7-9 and TRBJ2-3, with 8 bases fitting TRBD2. CDR1 is SEHNR, CDR2 FQNEAQ, per germline (reference sequence). This CDR3 is 14 amino acids long. V trimming: 8 bases; J trimming: 6 bases; junction bases outside the gene matches: 10. The DNA for the CDR3 is TGTGCCAGCCGATCGGGAGGGGTAGGGGATACGCAGTATTTT. Translating gives CASRSGGVGDTQYF.

This clone was counted a few times. The chain has TRBV30 and TRBJ2-7; perhaps TRBD1 as D (6 bases). CDR3 length: 14 residues. CDR1 and CDR2 from the germline V gene are GTSNPN and SVGIG (reference sequence). V lost 0 bases, J lost 3 bases, and 12 bases lay in between. The chain's CDR3 is CAWSVPGEHYEQYF. The CDR3 DNA sequence: TGTGCCTGGAGTGTACCAGGGGAGCACTACGAGCAGTACTTC.

This clone was observed once. The CDR3 loop reads CASSLERLAGAYNEQFF. Written as DNA, the CDR3 is TGTGCCAGCAGCTTAGAGAGGCTAGCGGGAGCCTACAATGAGCAGTTCTTC. The rearrangement joins TRBV7-9 to TRBJ2-1; 10 nucleotides match TRBD2. This CDR3 is 17 amino acids long. Germline lookup yields CDR1 SEHNR and CDR2 FQNEAQ (reference sequence). V trimming: 1 base; J trimming: 2 bases; junction bases outside the gene matches: 5.

J is TRBJ1-1 and V is TRBV6-6, with D unclear. Trimming removed 0 bases from V and 1 base from J, with 12 bases in between. Germline CDR1 and CDR2: MNHNY and SVGAGI (reference sequence). This CDR3 has 16 amino acids. Here the CDR3 reads CASSYSVWVGNTEAFF. CDR3 in DNA: TGTGCCAGCAGTTACTCGGTGTGGGTGGGGAACACTGAAGCTTTCTTT.

The chain couples TRBV29-1 to TRBJ1-3; D is unclear. CDR3 length: 12 residues. The ends were cut back, 7 bases at V and 6 bases at J, with 13 bases in the middle. The V gene's germline CDR1 is SQVTM and CDR2 ANQGSEA. CDR3 in DNA: TGCAGCGCCTCGAACACACTAAACACCATATATTTT. Amino acid sequence: CSASNTLNTIYF.

V and J are TRBV6-1 and TRBJ1-2; D is uncertain. The CDR3 covers 12 residues. Trimming took 5 bases from V and 4 from J, leaving 8 bases between them. Germline loops: CDR1 MNHNS, CDR2 SASEGT. The CDR3 bases are TGTGCCAGCAGTAGGGCAGCCTATGGCTACACCTTC. Residues: CASSRAAYGYTF.

The V gene is TRBV11-2, the J gene TRBJ2-1, with 7 bases that match TRBD1. The V and J ends lost 3 bases and 6 bases, in that order; junction bases with no gene match: 8. Germline CDR1 reads SGHAT; CDR2 reads FQNNGV. The CDR3 totals 15 residues. The CDR3 reads CASSFSGQVLNEQFF. The CDR3 DNA sequence: TGTGCCAGCAGCTTTTCAGGACAGGTCCTCAATGAGCAGTTCTTC.